This TCR beta chain derives from a study of cytomegalovirus exposure and HLA in healthy donors. TCRdb's copy holds only in-frame clones and misses some; the assay was immunoSEQ multiplex PCR. Here the sample spans about 56,000 clones, approximately 92% being singletons. The ends were cut back, 6 bases at V and 6 bases at J, with 18 bases in the middle. Germline CDR1 is ENHRY and CDR2 is SYGVKD. CDR3 length: 14 residues. Sequenced: PBMCs. The source of this sequence is a man between 18 and 35 years old in good health and CMV-seronegative. The chain couples TRBV10-3 to TRBJ2-7; maybe TRBD1 (6 bases). CDR3 sequence (DNA): TGTGCCATCAGAAGGGTCCGGGACACCCCCGAGCAGTACTTC. It encodes CAIRRVRDTPEQYF.